This is a list of T cell receptor beta chains from one sample in a study of OX40 agonist ivuxolimab in advanced cancers. Generated by immunoSEQ multiplex PCR, the TCRdb table keeps only in-frame clones and is missing some. The repertoire consists of approximately 68,000 clones, with 80% to 95% occurring once and the leading ten covering roughly 10%. Source: CD4+ or CD8+ T cells sorted from blood, taken in a trial of the OX40 agonist ivuxolimab. Receptors were obtained from an adult with an advanced solid tumor such as melanoma, head and neck, liver or kidney cancer. Both conserved end residues are part of each CDR3. A D gene is named only where the DNA matches it firmly. Only part of the rows carry a size: once, few, many, or a class if the clone is expanded.

CDR3	DNA	D	size	V	J	length
CASSVDGGIYEQYF	TGTGCCAGCAGCGTAGATGGGGGAATCTACGAGCAGTACTTC	.	.	TRBV9	TRBJ2-7	14
CASSETSWEQYF	TGCGCCAGCAGTGAGACTTCATGGGAGCAGTACTTC	.	.	TRBV10-1	TRBJ2-7	12
CASSLPGDPNGGASYNEQFF	TGTGCCAGCAGTTTACCTGGAGACCCGAACGGGGGGGCCTCCTACAATGAGCAGTTCTTC	TRBD2	.	TRBV27	TRBJ2-1	20
CATRSRGVGTGELFF	TGTGCCACCCGGTCCAGGGGCGTGGGCACCGGGGAGCTGTTTTTT	.	.	TRBV6-4	TRBJ2-2	15
CASSLGGWDQPQHF	TGTGCCAGCAGCTTAGGGGGTTGGGATCAGCCCCAGCATTTT	.	.	TRBV11-2	TRBJ1-5	14
CASSIAHGGGHSKSGYTF	TGTGCCAGTAGTATCGCCCACGGGGGGGGACACTCCAAATCCGGCTACACCTTC	.	.	TRBV19	TRBJ1-2	18
CASSPGQGYTLNTEVFF	TGTGCCAGCTCACCAGGCCAGGGTTACACCTTGAACACTGAAGTTTTCTTT	.	.	TRBV18	TRBJ1-1	17
CASSAESLSYEQYF	TGTGCCAGCAGCGCTGAGTCACTCTCCTACGAGCAGTACTTC	.	.	TRBV9	TRBJ2-7	14
CASSDGPGELFF	TGTGCCAGCAGCGATGGACCCGGGGAGCTGTTTTTT	.	once	TRBV9	TRBJ2-2	12
CAWSSDTNQPQHF	TGTGCCTGGAGCAGTGACACAAATCAGCCCCAGCATTTT	.	.	TRBV30	TRBJ1-5	13
CASSIAGFYNEQFF	TGTGCCAGCAGTATAGCGGGTTTTTACAATGAGCAGTTCTTC	TRBD2	few	TRBV27	TRBJ2-1	14
CSVVGRQGADPGLYEQYF	TGCAGCGTTGTGGGGAGACAGGGGGCGGACCCTGGGCTCTACGAGCAGTACTTC	TRBD1	.	TRBV29-1	TRBJ2-7	18
CASSLGQGLYGYTF	TGTGCCAGCAGTTTAGGACAGGGTTTATATGGCTACACCTTC	TRBD1	.	TRBV27	TRBJ1-2	14
CATGTYPNTEASF	TGTGCCACTGGGACCTACCCGAACACTGAAGCTTCCTTT	.	once	TRBV15	TRBJ1-1	13
CATEDSGGYEQYF	TGTGCCACCGAGGACTCGGGGGGCTACGAGCAGTACTTC	TRBD2	.	TRBV10-3	TRBJ2-7	13